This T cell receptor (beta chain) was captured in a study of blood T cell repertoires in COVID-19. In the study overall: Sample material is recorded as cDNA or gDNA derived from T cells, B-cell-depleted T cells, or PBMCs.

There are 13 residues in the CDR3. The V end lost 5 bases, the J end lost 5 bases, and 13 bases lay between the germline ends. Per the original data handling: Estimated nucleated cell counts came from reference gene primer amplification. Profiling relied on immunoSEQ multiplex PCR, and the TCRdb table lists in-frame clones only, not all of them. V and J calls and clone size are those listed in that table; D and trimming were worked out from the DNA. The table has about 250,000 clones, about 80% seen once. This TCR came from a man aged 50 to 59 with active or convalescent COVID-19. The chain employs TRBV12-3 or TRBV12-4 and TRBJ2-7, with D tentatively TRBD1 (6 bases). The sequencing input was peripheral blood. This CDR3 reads CASSNRDTDEQYF. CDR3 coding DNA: TGTGCCAGCAGTAACCGGGACACCGACGAGCAGTACTTC.